A selection of T cell receptor beta chains follows, all from one sample in a study of blood T cells in healthy people across ages. TCRdb re-derived calls from the 5' RACE reads in MiXCR, one entry per CDR3 protein. The sample contains roughly 1.4 million distinct CDR3 sequences, 59% of which appear only once. Input material: blood. These receptors were collected from a man between 18 and 35 years old in good health. The CDR3 runs from the conserved cysteine through the conserved F or W. Each record gives: CDR3 length, V gene, J gene, D gene, CDR3 protein. The D gene is left open where the match is weak.

cdr3_length: 14; v_call: TRBV4-1; j_call: TRBJ2-1; d_call: NA; cdr3_aa: CASSSPAGVNEQFF
cdr3_length: 16; v_call: TRBV20-1; j_call: TRBJ2-5; d_call: TRBD2; cdr3_aa: CSARSSGGPIQETQYF
cdr3_length: 14; v_call: TRBV9; j_call: TRBJ2-3; d_call: NA; cdr3_aa: CASSVGGPTDTQYF
cdr3_length: 16; v_call: TRBV5-4; j_call: TRBJ2-1; d_call: NA; cdr3_aa: CASSTSGGLTYNEQFF
cdr3_length: 17; v_call: TRBV11-2; j_call: TRBJ2-5; d_call: TRBD2; cdr3_aa: CASSLGPLAEQQETQYF
cdr3_length: 17; v_call: TRBV4-1; j_call: TRBJ2-7; d_call: TRBD2; cdr3_aa: CASSHVTSGSSLGEQYF
cdr3_length: 12; v_call: TRBV12-3/TRBV12-4; j_call: TRBJ2-7; d_call: NA; cdr3_aa: CASSTTLYEQYF
cdr3_length: 15; v_call: TRBV7-8; j_call: TRBJ2-5; d_call: NA; cdr3_aa: CASSLEPLALETQYF
cdr3_length: 18; v_call: TRBV20-1; j_call: TRBJ2-3; d_call: TRBD1; cdr3_aa: CSAPEAHVGTGVTDTQYF
cdr3_length: 16; v_call: TRBV4-2; j_call: TRBJ2-3; d_call: TRBD2; cdr3_aa: CASSQDVRASGDTQYF
cdr3_length: 15; v_call: TRBV20-1; j_call: TRBJ2-5; d_call: TRBD2; cdr3_aa: CSASGGGAGGETQYF
cdr3_length: 13; v_call: TRBV12-3/TRBV12-4; j_call: TRBJ2-7; d_call: NA; cdr3_aa: CASTTSPSHEQYF
cdr3_length: 11; v_call: TRBV6-6; j_call: TRBJ2-7; d_call: NA; cdr3_aa: CASSQRDEQYF
cdr3_length: 15; v_call: TRBV6-5; j_call: TRBJ2-3; d_call: TRBD2; cdr3_aa: CASSPIAGSTDTQYF
cdr3_length: 17; v_call: TRBV20-1; j_call: TRBJ2-7; d_call: NA; cdr3_aa: CSARLKGSRKSPYEQYF
cdr3_length: 20; v_call: TRBV3-1; j_call: TRBJ2-4; d_call: TRBD1; cdr3_aa: CASSPRSDRELIGAKNIQYF
cdr3_length: 14; v_call: TRBV20-1; j_call: NA; d_call: NA; cdr3_aa: CSARDSGASYEQYF
cdr3_length: 14; v_call: TRBV7-6; j_call: TRBJ2-3; d_call: NA; cdr3_aa: CASSSAGTGDTQYF
cdr3_length: 13; v_call: TRBV5-1; j_call: TRBJ1-2; d_call: NA; cdr3_aa: CASRPGSNYGYTF
cdr3_length: 13; v_call: TRBV27; j_call: NA; d_call: NA; cdr3_aa: CASSKGILYEQYF
cdr3_length: 15; v_call: TRBV2; j_call: TRBJ1-5; d_call: NA; cdr3_aa: CASSPQPRSNQPQHF
cdr3_length: 13; v_call: TRBV29-1; j_call: TRBJ2-1; d_call: NA; cdr3_aa: CSVETGSYNEQFF
cdr3_length: 13; v_call: TRBV15; j_call: TRBJ2-7; d_call: NA; cdr3_aa: CATSRDPMYEQYF
cdr3_length: 12; v_call: TRBV20-1; j_call: TRBJ2-1; d_call: NA; cdr3_aa: CSARRPTNEQFF
cdr3_length: 15; v_call: TRBV11-2; j_call: TRBJ1-2; d_call: TRBD1; cdr3_aa: CASSGTGDITYGYTF